These T cell receptor beta chains were read from a single sample in a study of control samples from healthy donors and cancer patients. Produced via immunoSEQ multiplex PCR; TCRdb's table is partial and in-frame only. The table records 97,000 or so clones, 90% to 95% of them present only once. The material sequenced was blood. The receptors derive from a woman younger than 30 in good health. Each CDR3 is given with its conserved first and last residue. D genes are given only for firm matches. The size field is filled for only some rows; it gives once, few, many or a size class.

D gene: -; clone size: -; V gene: TRBV27; J gene: TRBJ2-7; CDR3 DNA: TGTGCCAGCAGTTTGAAGGGAACCTACGAGCAGTACTTC; CDR3 protein: CASSLKGTYEQYF
D gene: -; clone size: -; V gene: TRBV2; J gene: TRBJ1-5; CDR3 DNA: TGTGCCAGCAGTGAAGGAATGCGGATGGGGCATCAGCCCCAGCATTTT; CDR3 protein: CASSEGMRMGHQPQHF
D gene: -; clone size: once; V gene: TRBV27; J gene: TRBJ1-2; CDR3 DNA: TGTGCCAGCAGCAGGGCAGGTGGTAACTATGGCTACACCTTC; CDR3 protein: CASSRAGGNYGYTF
D gene: -; clone size: -; V gene: TRBV28; J gene: TRBJ2-3; CDR3 DNA: TGTGCCAGCAGTGGCGTCCCAGATACGCAGTATTTT; CDR3 protein: CASSGVPDTQYF
D gene: TRBD1; clone size: -; V gene: TRBV13; J gene: TRBJ2-7; CDR3 DNA: TGTGCCAGCAGCCCGGCAACCCCTGGGACAGGGGCTAATCAGGAGCAGTACTTC; CDR3 protein: CASSPATPGTGANQEQYF
D gene: -; clone size: -; V gene: TRBV30; J gene: TRBJ1-2; CDR3 DNA: TGTGCCTGGTTGACAGAGAACTATGGCTACACCTTC; CDR3 protein: CAWLTENYGYTF
D gene: -; clone size: -; V gene: TRBV19; J gene: TRBJ1-1; CDR3 DNA: TGTGCCAGTAGTAAACCCCCAGTGGGCAGCCGCCTGAACACTGAAGCTTTCTTT; CDR3 protein: CASSKPPVGSRLNTEAFF
D gene: TRBD1; clone size: -; V gene: TRBV28; J gene: TRBJ2-2; CDR3 DNA: TGTGCCAGCAGTTTATCAGGGGGCGGCACCGGGGAGCTGTTTTTT; CDR3 protein: CASSLSGGGTGELFF
D gene: TRBD1; clone size: -; V gene: TRBV7-9; J gene: TRBJ1-2; CDR3 DNA: TGTGCCAGCAGCACGTGGACAGGGGCCGACCCGTATGGCTACACCTTC; CDR3 protein: CASSTWTGADPYGYTF
D gene: -; clone size: -; V gene: TRBV13; J gene: TRBJ2-3; CDR3 DNA: TGTGCCAGCGGGTTAGGGGCGGACAGCACAGATACACAGTATTTT; CDR3 protein: CASGLGADSTDTQYF
D gene: -; clone size: -; V gene: TRBV24-1; J gene: TRBJ2-2; CDR3 DNA: TGTGCCACGAGGGTCCCCGGCGGGGAGCTGTTTTTT; CDR3 protein: CATRVPGGELFF
D gene: -; clone size: -; V gene: TRBV30; J gene: TRBJ2-6; CDR3 DNA: TGTGCCTGGAGTGTCGGAACGTCTGGGGCCAACGTCCTGACTTTC; CDR3 protein: CAWSVGTSGANVLTF
D gene: TRBD1; clone size: -; V gene: TRBV5-6; J gene: TRBJ2-7; CDR3 DNA: TGTGCCAGCAGCTTCGGGGACAGGGTCTACGAGCAGTACTTC; CDR3 protein: CASSFGDRVYEQYF
D gene: -; clone size: -; V gene: TRBV10-2; J gene: TRBJ2-3; CDR3 DNA: TGCGCCAGCACCAGCACAGATACGCAGTATTTT; CDR3 protein: CASTSTDTQYF
D gene: -; clone size: few; V gene: TRBV25-1; J gene: TRBJ1-1; CDR3 DNA: TGTGCCAGCACTAAGGGGTTGAACACTGAAGCTTTCTTT; CDR3 protein: CASTKGLNTEAFF
D gene: TRBD2; clone size: -; V gene: TRBV7-8; J gene: TRBJ2-1; CDR3 DNA: TGTGCCAGCAGCTCCCGGCGGAGCGGGAGCTCCTACAATGAGCAGTTCTTC; CDR3 protein: CASSSRRSGSSYNEQFF